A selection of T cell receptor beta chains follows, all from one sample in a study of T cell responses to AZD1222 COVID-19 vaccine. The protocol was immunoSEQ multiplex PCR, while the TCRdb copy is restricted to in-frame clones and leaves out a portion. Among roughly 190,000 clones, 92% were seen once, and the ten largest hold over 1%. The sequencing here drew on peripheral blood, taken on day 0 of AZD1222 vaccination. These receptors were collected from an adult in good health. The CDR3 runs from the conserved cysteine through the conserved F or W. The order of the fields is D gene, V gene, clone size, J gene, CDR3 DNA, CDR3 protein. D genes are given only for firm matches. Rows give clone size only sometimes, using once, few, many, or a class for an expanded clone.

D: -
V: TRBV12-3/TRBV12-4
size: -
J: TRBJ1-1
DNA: TGTGCCAGCAGTTTTGGGGGATACACTGAAGCTTTCTTT
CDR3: CASSFGGYTEAFF

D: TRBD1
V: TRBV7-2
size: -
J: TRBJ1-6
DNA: TGTGCCAGCAGCCCCGGGACAGGGTTCGGCACCCTCCACTTT
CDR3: CASSPGTGFGTLHF

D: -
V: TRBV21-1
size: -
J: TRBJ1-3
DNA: TGTGCCAGCATTGGACTGGGAGGAAACACCATATATTTT
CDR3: CASIGLGGNTIYF

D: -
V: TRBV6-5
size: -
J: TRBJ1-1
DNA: TGTGCCAGCAGTTACCGCAGCGGGGGGACTGGAGCTTTCTTT
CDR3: CASSYRSGGTGAFF

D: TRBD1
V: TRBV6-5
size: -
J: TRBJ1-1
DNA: TGTGCCAGCAGTAGACAGGGGGCTTCGAACACTGAAGCTTTCTTT
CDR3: CASSRQGASNTEAFF

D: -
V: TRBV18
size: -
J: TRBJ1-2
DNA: TGTGCCAGCTCACTACAACTCGAGGGGCTCCGCTATGGCTACACCTTC
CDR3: CASSLQLEGLRYGYTF

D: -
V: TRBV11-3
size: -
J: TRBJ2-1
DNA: TGTGCCAGCAGCTCCTCCGGGACAAAACACAATGAGCAGTTCTTC
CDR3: CASSSSGTKHNEQFF

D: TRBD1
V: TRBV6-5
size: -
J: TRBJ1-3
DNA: TGTGCCAGCACCCCCGGGACAGGGGCGGGAAACACCATATATTTT
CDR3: CASTPGTGAGNTIYF

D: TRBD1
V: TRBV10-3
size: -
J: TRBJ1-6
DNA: TGTGCCATCAGTTCCCCTGAGGACAGGACATCCCTCCACTTT
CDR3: CAISSPEDRTSLHF

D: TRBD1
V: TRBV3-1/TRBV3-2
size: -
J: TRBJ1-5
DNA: TGTGCCAGCAGCCAAGAAGAGAGGACAGGGAGACCCTGTTTGAAAAATCAGCCCCAGCATTTT
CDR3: CASSQEERTGRPCLKNQPQHF

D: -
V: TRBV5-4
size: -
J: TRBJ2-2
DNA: TGTGCCAGCAGCTTTGGATATCCGGGGCGCACCGGGGAGCTGTTTTTT
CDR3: CASSFGYPGRTGELFF

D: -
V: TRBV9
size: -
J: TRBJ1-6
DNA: TGTGCCAGCAGCGGGGCAGGGCCAAATTCACCCCTCCACTTT
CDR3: CASSGAGPNSPLHF

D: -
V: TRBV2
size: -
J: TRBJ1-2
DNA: TGTGCCAGCAGCGGGGGGGCAGACTATGGCTACACCTTC
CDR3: CASSGGADYGYTF

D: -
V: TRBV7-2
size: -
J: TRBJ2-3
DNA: TGTGCCAGCAGCTTAGTAGCCTCGACTAGCACAGATACGCAGTATTTT
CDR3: CASSLVASTSTDTQYF

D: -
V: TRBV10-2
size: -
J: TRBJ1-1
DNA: TGCGCCAGCAGTGAGCCCGGCATGAACACTGAAGCTTTCTTT
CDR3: CASSEPGMNTEAFF

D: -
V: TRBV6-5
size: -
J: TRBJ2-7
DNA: TGTGCCAGCAGTTACTCCGGGTACGGGGAGCAGTACTTC
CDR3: CASSYSGYGEQYF

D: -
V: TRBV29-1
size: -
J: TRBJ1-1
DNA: TGCAGCGTCCAACAACCACGAGGGGTAACTTTCTTT
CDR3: CSVQQPRGVTFF

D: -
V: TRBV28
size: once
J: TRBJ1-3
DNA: TGTGCCAGCTCATCAGTCGTCGCTGCGGGAAACACCATATATTTT
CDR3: CASSSVVAAGNTIYF

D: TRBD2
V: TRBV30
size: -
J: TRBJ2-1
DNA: TGTGCCTGGATGGGGCCTGGCGGGGGTTCCTACAATGAGCAGTTCTTC
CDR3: CAWMGPGGGSYNEQFF

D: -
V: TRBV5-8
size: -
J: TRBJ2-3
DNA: TGTGCCAGCAGCTCACACCAGGGCTCTAGCACAGATACGCAGTATTTT
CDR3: CASSSHQGSSTDTQYF

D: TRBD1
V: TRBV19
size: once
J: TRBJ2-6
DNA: TGTGCCAGTACGACAGGGGGCTCTGGGGCCAACGTCCTGACTTTC
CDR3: CASTTGGSGANVLTF

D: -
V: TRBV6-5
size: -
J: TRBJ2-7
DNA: TGTGCCAGCAGTTGGAAGGACGCCTACGAGCAGTACTTC
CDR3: CASSWKDAYEQYF

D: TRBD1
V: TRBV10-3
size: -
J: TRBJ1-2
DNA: TGTGCCATCAGGGAGGGACAGGGAAGTGGCTACACCTTC
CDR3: CAIREGQGSGYTF

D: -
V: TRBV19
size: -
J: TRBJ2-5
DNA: TGTGCCAGTAGTATAGATCACTTGGAGACCCAGTACTTC
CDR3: CASSIDHLETQYF

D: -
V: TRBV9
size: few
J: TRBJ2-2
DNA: TGTGCCAGCAGCGTAGGTAAGGGCGGGTCCACCGGGGAGCTGTTTTTT
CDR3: CASSVGKGGSTGELFF

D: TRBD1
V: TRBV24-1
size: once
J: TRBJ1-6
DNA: TGTGCCACCTCAGGACAGGGGAGCTCCTATAATTCACCCCTCCACTTT
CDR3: CATSGQGSSYNSPLHF

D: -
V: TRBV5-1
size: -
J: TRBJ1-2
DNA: TGCGCCAGCAGCTACGGACAACCCCCTGAGGGCTACACCTTC
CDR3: CASSYGQPPEGYTF

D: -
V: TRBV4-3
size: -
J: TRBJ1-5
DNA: TGCGCCAGCAGCCAAAACCGGGACTACAATCAGCCCCAGCATTTT
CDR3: CASSQNRDYNQPQHF

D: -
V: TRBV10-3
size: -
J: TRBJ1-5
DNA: TGTGCCACTTCCCTGGTGGCGGGGAGCAATCAGCCCCAGCATTTT
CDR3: CATSLVAGSNQPQHF